This T cell receptor (beta chain) was sequenced during a study of regulatory T cells in long-lasting Graves disease. This sample's time point: newly diagnosed GD, antithyroid drugs for less than 3 months. Scientists built the TCR library using RNA that was extracted from PBMCs. All patients originated from an endocrinology department located in Xi'an, China. Study results and caveats: Results may be inaccurate due to the small sample size.

This clonotype came up many times. Its antigen remains unidentified. Building the TCR beta libraries relied on iRepertoire HTBI primers, and CDR3 regions underwent Arm-PCR. TCRdb fed the multiplex PCR reads into MiXCR, producing one record per CDR3 protein. Here the sample spans 450,000 to 600,000 distinct CDR3 sequences, about 17% being singletons. CDR1 is MDHEN and CDR2 is SYDVKM in the germline V gene. Trimming pared 5 bases from V and 1 base from J, leaving 28 bases between. CDR3 size: 20 residues. These data were also filed under a second study, of T cells in Graves' hyperthyroidism and ophthalmopathy. From that study: HTBI primers were used for first-round RT-PCR of the TCR CDR3. With a median lead of approximately 6 months before onset, the model predicted ophthalmopathy.

This chain connects TRBV28 to TRBJ2-3; tentative D call: TRBD1 (7 bases). Sequencing used peripheral blood mononuclear cells (PBMCs), obtained at new diagnosis, from a patient treated with antithyroid drugs. The clonotype originates from a man aged 35 to 55 with Graves disease. The CDR3 region has the DNA TGTGCCAGCAGTCAAACCAACCCGGGACAGCCCTGGGGGGGCACAGATACGCAGTATTTT. Translated: CASSQTNPGQPWGGTDTQYF.